Below, 30 T cell receptor beta chains from the same sample are listed, as sequenced in a study of early T cells in non-severe SARS-CoV-2 infection. TCRdb re-analysed the 5' RACE reads in MiXCR, keeping a single row per CDR3 protein. In the table there are approximately 49,000 distinct CDR3 sequences, about 10% of which are singletons. Sequencing was carried out using whole blood. The source is an adult who was a healthcare worker with PCR-confirmed SARS-CoV-2 infection or an uninfected control (not recorded which).

The chain carries TRBV7-2 and TRBJ2-7; no definite D call. There are 14 residues in the CDR3. Trimming stripped 0 bases from V and 4 bases from J, with 10 bases between. Germline values: CDR1 SGHTA, CDR2 FQGNSA. The CDR3 bases are TGTGCCAGCAGCTTAGCGGAAAGCCGGTACGAGCAGTACTTC. It encodes CASSLAESRYEQYF.

This clonotype was seen a handful of times. V is TRBV29-1 and J is TRBJ1-2; 9 nucleotides match TRBD1. Germline V gives CDR1 SQVTM, CDR2 ANQGSEA. J was trimmed by 3 bases and V by 5 bases; bases with no gene match: 10. CDR3 length equals 15 residues. CDR3 protein: CSVSQGAGDYYGYTF. CDR3 DNA sequence: TGCAGCGTTTCACAGGGGGCTGGGGACTACTATGGCTACACCTTC.

This clonotype was detected only once. The CDR3 sequence is CASRTLDRTDTQYF. The CDR3, as DNA: TGTGCCAGCAGGACCTTGGACCGAACAGATACGCAGTATTTT. The V and J genes are TRBV5-6 and TRBJ2-3; D unclear. Trimming took off 5 bases at V and 3 bases at J, with 13 bases between the two ends. The CDR3 extends over 14 amino acids. Germline V gene data show CDR1 as SGHDT and CDR2 as YYEEEE.

The chain uses TRBV28 and TRBJ1-2, with TRBD1 identical over 9 bases. In germline, CDR1 is MDHEN, CDR2 SYDVKM. Losses at the gene ends were 6 bases for V and 6 bases for J; bases not matched to a gene: 8. The CDR3 is 14 residues long. The CDR3 here is CASSTQGQGHGYTF. The CDR3 nucleotides are TGTGCCAGCAGCACGCAGGGACAGGGCCATGGCTACACCTTC.

This clonotype was counted at least ten times. The chain uses TRBV24-1 and TRBJ2-1, with unresolved D. The CDR3 consists of 15 residues. Germline V gene data show CDR1 as KGHDR and CDR2 as SFDVKD. With 0 bases removed from V and 7 bases from J, the gap between germline ends came to 12 bases. The CDR3 here is CATSDLASGVNEQFF. The CDR3 DNA reads as TGTGCCACCAGTGATTTGGCTAGTGGGGTGAATGAGCAGTTCTTC.

This clonotype was picked up many times. This chain joins TRBV20-1 and TRBJ2-7; D gene ambiguous. Looked up from germline, CDR1 is DFQATT and CDR2 is SNEGSKA (reference sequence). V shed 5 bases and J shed 2 bases, with 22 bases lying between them. The CDR3 runs to 16 residues. CDR3 nucleotides: TGCAGTGCTGCTCGCGACGAAGGAACCTGGCCCTACGAGCAGTACTTC. Translated, it gives CSAARDEGTWPYEQYF.

This clonotype occurred a few times. The genes are TRBV7-9 and TRBJ1-4, with no clear D. The CDR3 is 16 amino acids. Trimming took off 2 bases at V and 6 bases at J, with 16 bases between the two ends. Germline V lookup: CDR1 SEHNR, CDR2 FQNEAQ (reference sequence). The CDR3 bases are TGTGCCAGCAGCTTATCAGTTGGAGGGCTTGATGAAAAACTGTTTTTT. Its protein is CASSLSVGGLDEKLFF.

This clonotype was detected a few times. J is TRBJ2-7 and V is TRBV5-6, with a weak D call TRBD2 (5 bases). This CDR3 has 14 amino acids. Germline assignment: CDR1 SGHDT and CDR2 YYEEEE. V was pared by 7 bases and J by 4 bases, with 18 bases between. CDR3 sequence: CASGSGTGIYEQYF. As DNA, the CDR3 is TGTGCCAGCGGCTCAGGCACGGGGATTTACGAGCAGTACTTC.

This clonotype was detected only a few times. The chain couples TRBV7-6 to TRBJ2-7; 10 bases align to TRBD2. V lost 4 bases and J lost 0; bases outside the gene matches: 6. CDR1 is SGHVS and CDR2 is FNYEAQ in the germline V gene. The length of the CDR3 is 16 residues. The CDR3 DNA is TGTGCCAGCAGCTCGGGGACTAGCGAGGTCTCCTACGAGCAGTACTTC. This codes for CASSSGTSEVSYEQYF.

This clonotype appeared a few times. The chain recombines TRBV10-3 with TRBJ2-7; no clear D. The germline CDR1 and CDR2 sequences are ENHRY and SYGVKD. V shed 3 bases and J shed 0 bases, with 15 bases lying between them. The CDR3 extends over 16 amino acids. The CDR3, as DNA: TGTGCCATCAGTGATACCCAGAAACATAGCTCCTACGAGCAGTACTTC. Its translation: CAISDTQKHSSYEQYF.

Many counts were recorded for this clonotype. The V gene is TRBV6-5, the J gene TRBJ2-2, with D unclear. The V gene's germline CDR1 is MNHEY and CDR2 SVGAGI. Trimming took off 2 bases at V and 6 bases at J, with 7 bases between the two ends. There are 13 residues in the CDR3. The CDR3 reads CASSYDGPGELFF. The CDR3 nucleotides are TGTGCCAGCAGTTACGACGGCCCCGGGGAGCTGTTTTTT.

This clonotype was seen only a few times. In nucleotides, the CDR3 is TGTGCCACCAGTGATCCCCAATCGGGCACTGAAGCTTTCTTT. This encodes CATSDPQSGTEAFF. The chain carries TRBV24-1 and TRBJ1-1; D ambiguous. CDR1 and CDR2 (germline): KGHDR, SFDVKD. The CDR3 consists of 14 residues. Trimming removed 3 bases at V and 4 bases at J, with 11 bases between.

This clonotype was counted many times. CDR3 sequence: CASSLQGAEAFF. Here the CDR3 DNA reads TGTGCCAGCAGCCTACAGGGGGCTGAAGCTTTCTTT. The chain has TRBV7-9 and TRBJ1-1; TRBD1 aligns across 8 bases. This CDR3 has 12 amino acids. The ends lost 5 bases at V and 6 bases at J; junction bases unmatched: 2. CDR1 and CDR2 from the germline V gene are SEHNR and FQNEAQ (reference sequence).

A few counts support this clonotype. The chain uses TRBV29-1 and TRBJ2-1; no firm D call. CDR3 size: 10 residues. V lost 6 bases, J lost 4 bases, and 4 bases lay in between. Looked up from germline, CDR1 is SQVTM and CDR2 is ANQGSEA. As DNA, the CDR3 is TGCAGCGTGAGATACAATGAGCAGTTCTTC. This translates into CSVRYNEQFF.

This clonotype occurred a few times. The chain links TRBV29-1 to TRBJ2-2; perhaps TRBD1 as D (5 bases). V was trimmed by 6 bases and J by 6 bases, leaving 17 bases between them. From germline, CDR1 is SQVTM and CDR2 ANQGSEA. The CDR3 is 14 amino acids. The CDR3 DNA reads TGCAGCGTCTCCAGGGCAGTAGAGTCCGGGGAGCTGTTTTTT. Protein: CSVSRAVESGELFF.

In its sample, this clonotype was seen many times. V usage is TRBV6-5 and J usage is TRBJ2-7; tentatively, D is TRBD1 (6 bases). The CDR3 loop spans 15 amino acids. Per the germline V gene, CDR1 is MNHEY and CDR2 is SVGAGI. Trimming left V 5 bases short and J 4 bases short, with 18 bases between. Here the CDR3 reads CASSLEPGQTYEQYF. The CDR3 DNA reads TGTGCCAGCAGTCTTGAACCCGGACAGACTTACGAGCAGTACTTC.

Many counts were recorded for this clonotype. V usage is TRBV10-3 and J usage is TRBJ1-1, with D perhaps matching TRBD1 (6 bases). Germline CDR1 reads ENHRY; CDR2 reads SYGVKD. Trimming stripped 2 bases from V and 2 bases from J, with 12 bases between. The CDR3 is 15 residues long. CDR3 residues: CAISETQGLNTEAFF. The CDR3 DNA follows: TGTGCCATCAGTGAGACACAGGGACTTAACACTGAAGCTTTCTTT.

The J gene is TRBJ2-7, the V gene TRBV19; no clear D. Trimming removed 1 base from V and 2 bases from J, with 6 bases in between. The CDR3 totals 13 residues. CDR1 is LNHDA and CDR2 is SQIVND in the germline V gene (reference sequence). The DNA for the CDR3 is TGTGCCAGTAGTATAGGGACGGCCTACGAGCAGTACTTC. Its translation: CASSIGTAYEQYF.

This clonotype has a count of ten or more. J is TRBJ1-1 and V is TRBV7-2; 7 positions agree with TRBD1. The length of the CDR3 is 15 residues. V lost 4 bases, J lost 4 bases, and 9 bases stayed unmatched. Germline V CDR1 and CDR2: SGHTA, FQGNSA. The CDR3 reads CASSYLLPGGTEAFF. The CDR3 DNA follows: TGTGCCAGCAGCTACTTACTCCCAGGGGGCACTGAAGCTTTCTTT. Full variable domain (missing parts from reference TRBV7-2 and TRBJ1-1): GAGVSQSPSNKVTEKGKDVELRCDPISGHTALYWYRQSLGQGLEFLIYFQGNSAPDKSGLPSDRFSAERTGGSVSTLTIQRTQQEDSAVYLCASSYLLPGGTEAFFGQGTRLTVV.

J is TRBJ1-2 and V is TRBV7-2; D gene uncertain. CDR1 SGHTA and CDR2 FQGNSA come from the germline V gene. The CDR3 spans 12 residues. Trimming removed 5 bases at V and 2 bases at J, with 6 bases between. CDR3 residues: CASSPTNYGYTF. CDR3 DNA sequence: TGTGCCAGCAGCCCGACGAACTATGGCTACACCTTC.

The rearrangement uses TRBV6-1 and TRBJ1-2; D not resolved. Trimming removed 6 bases at V and 4 bases at J, with 6 bases between. This CDR3 contains 11 residues. Germline V CDR1 and CDR2: MNHNS, SASEGT. The CDR3 region has the DNA TGTGCCAGCAGGGGCATCTATGGCTACACCTTC. Amino acid sequence: CASRGIYGYTF.

The V gene is TRBV12-3 or TRBV12-4, the J gene TRBJ1-6, with TRBD1 matching over 7 bases. J was trimmed by 4 bases and V by 6 bases; bases with no gene match: 9. The CDR3 is 16 amino acids. CDR3 residues: CASRRTGARYNSPLHF. Written as DNA, the CDR3 is TGTGCCAGCAGACGAACAGGGGCCCGTTATAATTCACCCCTCCACTTT.

This clonotype occurred many times. The chain carries TRBV4-1 and TRBJ1-6; D is ambiguous. The CDR3 sequence is 17 residues long. Trimming pared 3 bases from V and 4 bases from J, leaving 16 bases between. Germline loops: CDR1 MGHRA, CDR2 YSYEKL. The CDR3 loop is CASSQGRAGPYNSPLHF. CDR3 coding DNA: TGCGCCAGCAGCCAGGGTAGGGCCGGCCCTTATAATTCACCCCTCCACTTT.

This clonotype was seen at least ten times. This CDR3 reads CSAIWRDSSYNEQFF. CDR3 bases: TGCAGTGCTATATGGCGCGACAGCTCCTACAATGAGCAGTTCTTC. V gene TRBV20-1 combines with J gene TRBJ2-1, with D possibly being TRBD1 (5 bases). Germline V gene sequence: CDR1 DFQATT, CDR2 SNEGSKA (reference sequence). There are 15 residues in the CDR3. Between the trimmed V and J ends, which lost 4 bases and 0 bases, there was a span of 13 bases.

This clonotype is deemed medium-sized (0.01 to 0.1%). The V and J genes are TRBV5-1 and TRBJ2-2, with unresolved D. From germline, CDR1 is SGHRS and CDR2 YFSETQ. This CDR3 spans 15 amino acids. The ends were cut back, 0 bases at V and 6 bases at J, with 12 bases in the middle. In nucleotides, the CDR3 is TGCGCCAGCAGCTTGGAAGGTGAACGCGCCGGGGAGCTGTTTTTT. Translated, it gives CASSLEGERAGELFF.

This clonotype was detected many times. In DNA form, the CDR3 reads TGTGCCAGCAGAAACGACGGGGCTAACTATGGCTACACCTTC. Protein sequence: CASRNDGANYGYTF. The V gene is TRBV7-9, the J gene TRBJ1-2; D unclear. The CDR3 contains 14 residues. Trimming removed 6 bases from V and 0 bases from J, with 11 bases in between. Germline CDR1 reads SEHNR; CDR2 reads FQNEAQ (reference sequence). Supplemented by reference TRBV7-9 and TRBJ1-2, the full variable domain reads DTGVSQNPRHKITKRGQNVTFRCDPISEHNRLYWYRQTLGQGPEFLTYFQNEAQLEKSRLLSDRFSAERPKGSFSTLEIQRTEQGDSAMYLCASRNDGANYGYTFGSGTRLTVV.

CDR3 DNA sequence: TGTGCCAGCAGTTCTATGACCACTTCGGAGGGACAGGGGGCACACGAGCAGTACTTC. The encoded protein is CASSSMTTSEGQGAHEQYF. The chain is built from TRBV28 and TRBJ2-7; TRBD1 agrees at 12 bases. CDR1 is MDHEN and CDR2 is SYDVKM in the germline V gene. CDR3 length: 19 amino acids. Germline trimming cut 4 bases from V and 5 bases from J; bases unmatched to any gene: 18.

Only a few counts were recorded for this clonotype. V and J are TRBV6-2 or TRBV6-3 and TRBJ2-5; D may be TRBD1 (5 bases). This CDR3 has 16 residues. V dropped 2 bases and J dropped 2 bases, with 15 bases sitting between them. Germline values: CDR1 MNHEY, CDR2 SVGEGT. The CDR3 DNA sequence: TGTGCCAGCAGTTACAGCCCTGGGCAGGGACAAGAGACCCAGTACTTC. Its protein product is CASSYSPGQGQETQYF.

This clonotype was recorded many times. The CDR3 region has the DNA TGTGCCAGCAGCGCATCTAGCTCCTACGAGCAGTACTTC. Protein: CASSASSSYEQYF. The rearrangement joins TRBV28 to TRBJ2-7, with D uncertain. Trimming left V 6 bases short and J 0 bases short, with 9 bases between. Germline V gene lookup returns CDR1 MDHEN and CDR2 SYDVKM. The CDR3 runs to 13 residues.

This clonotype has only a few counts. This chain links TRBV4-3 with TRBJ2-3, with TRBD2 identical over 8 bases. The germline V gene has CDR1 LGHNA and CDR2 YSLEER. Trimming took 4 bases from V and 5 from J; bases not matched to a gene: 17. CDR3 length: 18 residues. CDR3 DNA: TGCGCCAGCAGCCCCAGAACGAGCGGGAGCCACCTGGGAGATACGCAGTATTTT. This translates into CASSPRTSGSHLGDTQYF.